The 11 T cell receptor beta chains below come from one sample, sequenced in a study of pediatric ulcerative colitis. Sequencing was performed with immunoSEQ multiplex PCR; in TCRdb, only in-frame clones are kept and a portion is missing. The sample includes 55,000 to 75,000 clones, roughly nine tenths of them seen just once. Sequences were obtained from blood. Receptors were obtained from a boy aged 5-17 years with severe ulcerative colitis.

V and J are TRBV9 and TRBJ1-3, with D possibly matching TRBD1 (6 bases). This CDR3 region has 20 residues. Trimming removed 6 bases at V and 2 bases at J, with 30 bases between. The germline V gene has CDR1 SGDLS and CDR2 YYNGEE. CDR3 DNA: TGTGCCAGCAACAATCAGGCAGGGGTCGTGTCCTATGGGGCTGGAAACACCATATATTTT. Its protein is CASNNQAGVVSYGAGNTIYF. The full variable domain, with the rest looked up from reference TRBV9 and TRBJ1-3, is DSGVTQTPKHLITATGQRVTLRCSPRSGDLSVYWYQQSLDQGLQFLIQYYNGEERAKGNILERFSAQQFPDLHSELNLSSLELGDSALYFCASNNQAGVVSYGAGNTIYFGEGSWLTVV.

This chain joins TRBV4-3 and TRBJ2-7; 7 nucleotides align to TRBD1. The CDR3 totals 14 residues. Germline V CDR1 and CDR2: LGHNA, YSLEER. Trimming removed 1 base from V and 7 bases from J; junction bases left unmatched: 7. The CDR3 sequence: CASSQGQGSGEQYF. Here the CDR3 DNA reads TGCGCCAGCAGCCAAGGACAGGGTTCGGGGGAGCAGTACTTC.

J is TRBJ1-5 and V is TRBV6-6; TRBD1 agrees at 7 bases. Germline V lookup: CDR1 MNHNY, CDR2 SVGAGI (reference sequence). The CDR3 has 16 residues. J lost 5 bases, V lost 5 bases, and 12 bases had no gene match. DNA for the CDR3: TGTGCCAGCAGTCACGGCGACAGGGAAGATGATCAGCCCCAGCATTTT. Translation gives CASSHGDREDDQPQHF.

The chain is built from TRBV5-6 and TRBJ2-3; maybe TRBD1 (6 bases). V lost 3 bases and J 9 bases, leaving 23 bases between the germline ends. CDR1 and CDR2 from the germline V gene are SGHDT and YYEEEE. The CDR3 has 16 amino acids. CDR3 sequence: CASSSRVGPAGVTQYF. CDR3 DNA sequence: TGTGCCAGCAGCTCTAGGGTGGGGCCGGCAGGGGTGACGCAGTATTTT.

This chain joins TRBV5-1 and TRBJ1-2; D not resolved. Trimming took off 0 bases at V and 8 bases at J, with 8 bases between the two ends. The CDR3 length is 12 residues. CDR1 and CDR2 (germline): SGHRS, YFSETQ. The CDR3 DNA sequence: TGCGCCAGCAGCTTGGAAGAGGGAGGCTACACCTTC. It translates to CASSLEEGGYTF.

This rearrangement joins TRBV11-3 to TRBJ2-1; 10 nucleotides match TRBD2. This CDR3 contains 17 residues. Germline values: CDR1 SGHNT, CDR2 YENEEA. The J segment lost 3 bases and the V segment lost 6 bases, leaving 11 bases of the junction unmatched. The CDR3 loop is CASSPEPSGSLYNEQFF. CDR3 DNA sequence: TGTGCCAGCAGTCCTGAACCTAGCGGGAGTCTCTACAATGAGCAGTTCTTC.

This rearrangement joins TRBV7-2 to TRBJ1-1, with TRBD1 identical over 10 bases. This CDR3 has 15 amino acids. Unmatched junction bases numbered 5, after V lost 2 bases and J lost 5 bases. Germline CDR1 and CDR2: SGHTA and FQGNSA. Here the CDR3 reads CASSLSTGQGTEAFF. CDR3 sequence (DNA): TGTGCCAGCAGCTTATCTACGGGACAGGGGACTGAAGCTTTCTTT.

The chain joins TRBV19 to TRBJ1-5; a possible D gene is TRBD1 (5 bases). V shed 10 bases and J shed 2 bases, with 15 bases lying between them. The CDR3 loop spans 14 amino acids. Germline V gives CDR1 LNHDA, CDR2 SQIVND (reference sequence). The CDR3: CATTPDRGNQPQHF. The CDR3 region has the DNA TGTGCCACTACCCCTGACAGAGGCAATCAGCCCCAGCATTTT.

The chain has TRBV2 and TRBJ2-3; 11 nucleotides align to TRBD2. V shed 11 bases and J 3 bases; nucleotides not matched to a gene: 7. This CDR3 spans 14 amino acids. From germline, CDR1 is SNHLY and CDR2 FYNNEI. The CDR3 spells CAGKLAGATDTQYF. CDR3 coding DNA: TGTGCCGGGAAACTAGCGGGAGCGACAGATACGCAGTATTTT.

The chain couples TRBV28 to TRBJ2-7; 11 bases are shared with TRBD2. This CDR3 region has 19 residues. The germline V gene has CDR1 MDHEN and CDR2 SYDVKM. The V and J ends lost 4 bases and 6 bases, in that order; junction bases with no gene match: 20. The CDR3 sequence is CASSSLTSGSFYILAEQYF. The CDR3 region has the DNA TGTGCCAGCAGTTCGCTAACTAGCGGGAGTTTTTATATCTTAGCCGAGCAGTACTTC.

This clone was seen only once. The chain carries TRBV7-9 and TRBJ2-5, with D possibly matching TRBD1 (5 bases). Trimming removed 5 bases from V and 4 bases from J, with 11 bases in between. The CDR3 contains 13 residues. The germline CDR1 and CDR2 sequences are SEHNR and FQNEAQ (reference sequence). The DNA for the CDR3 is TGTGCCAGCAGCCCCAGGGTGGCAGAGACCCAGTACTTC. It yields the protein CASSPRVAETQYF.